This TCR beta chain appears in the sequencing data of a study of blood T cell repertoires in COVID-19. On the study more broadly: Acute and convalescent COVID-19 specimens originated in the United States, Italy and Spain.

This clone was seen just once. Trimming took 1 base from V and 7 from J, leaving 8 bases between them. Germline V gene lookup returns CDR1 SGHNT and CDR2 YENEEA. The CDR3 runs 13 residues. In the original processing: Counts of nucleated cells, estimated from reference gene primer amplification, were obtained. The assay was immunoSEQ multiplex PCR, and TCRdb's table has in-frame clones only and misses some. D and trimming come from the DNA, and the V and J calls and clone size come from that table. The sample includes about 200,000 clones, roughly 81% of them seen just once. This rearrangement joins TRBV11-3 to TRBJ2-1, with D perhaps TRBD1 (6 bases). The TCR originated in a woman older than 75 with acute or convalescent COVID-19. Source material: peripheral blood. The DNA for the CDR3 is TGTGCCAGCAGCTTAGGGGGGCATAATGAGCAGTTCTTC. It encodes CASSLGGHNEQFF. The entire variable domain, with the rest obtained from reference TRBV11-3 and TRBJ2-1, is as follows: EAGVVQSPRYKIIEKKQPVAFWCNPISGHNTLYWYLQNLGQGPELLIRYENEEAVDDSQLPKDRFSAERLKGVDSTLKIQPAELGDSAVYLCASSLGGHNEQFFGPGTRLTVL.